This T cell receptor (beta chain) originates from a study of blood T cell repertoires in COVID-19. Study-level background: From the United States, Italy and Spain came samples of acute and convalescent COVID-19. Sources were T cells, B-cell-depleted T cells, or PBMCs; the material itself was cDNA or gDNA.

Comments on this clone: Other DNA sequences in this specimen translate into the identical CDR3.

The germline gives CDR1 LNHDA, CDR2 SQIVND (reference sequence). The V and J ends lost 6 bases and 7 bases, in that order; junction bases with no gene match: 3. The CDR3 sequence is 12 residues long. Per the authors' pipeline: Estimates of nucleated cell counts were drawn from the amplification of reference gene primers. Libraries were prepared by immunoSEQ multiplex PCR; TCRdb keeps only in-frame clonotypes and omits some of them. The DNA gave D and trimming, while V, J and clone size come from that table. The data hold 250,000 or so clones, with over 65% observed a single time. This chain links TRBV19 with TRBJ1-5; 7 bases match TRBD1. Specimen: peripheral blood. This sequence originates from an elderly woman with acute or convalescent COVID-19. The CDR3 coding sequence is TGTGCCAGTAGCCTACAGGGGCAGCCCCAGCATTTT. Its translation: CASSLQGQPQHF.